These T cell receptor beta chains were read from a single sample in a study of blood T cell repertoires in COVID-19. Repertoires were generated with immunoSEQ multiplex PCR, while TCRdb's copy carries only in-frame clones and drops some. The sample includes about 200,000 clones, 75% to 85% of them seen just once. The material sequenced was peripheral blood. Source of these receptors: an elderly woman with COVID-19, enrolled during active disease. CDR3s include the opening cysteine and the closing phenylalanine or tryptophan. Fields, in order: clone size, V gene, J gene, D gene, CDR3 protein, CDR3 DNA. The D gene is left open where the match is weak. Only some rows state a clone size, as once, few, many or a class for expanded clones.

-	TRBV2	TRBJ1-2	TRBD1	CASRGTGTDNYGYTF	TGTGCCAGCAGGGGGACCGGGACAGATAACTATGGCTACACCTTC
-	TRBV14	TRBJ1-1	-	CASSQGGLLNTEAFF	TGTGCCAGCAGCCAGGGAGGTCTTTTGAACACTGAAGCTTTCTTT
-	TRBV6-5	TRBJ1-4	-	CASTETRVGNEKLFF	TGTGCCAGCACAGAAACCAGGGTTGGGAATGAAAAACTGTTTTTT
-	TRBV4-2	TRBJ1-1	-	CASSQVDASSEAFF	TGTGCCAGCAGCCAAGTTGATGCGAGTTCTGAAGCTTTCTTT
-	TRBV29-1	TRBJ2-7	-	CSVGPGDYEQYF	TGCAGCGTTGGACCAGGGGATTACGAGCAGTACTTC
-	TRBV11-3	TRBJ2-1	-	CASSLSRGNEQFF	TGTGCCAGCAGCTTAAGTCGGGGAAATGAGCAGTTCTTC
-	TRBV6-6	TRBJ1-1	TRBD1	CASSPRPGTVMNTEAFF	TGTGCCAGCAGTCCACGTCCCGGGACAGTCATGAACACTGAAGCTTTCTTT
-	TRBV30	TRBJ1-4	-	CAWNTGEKLFF	TGTGCCTGGAACACAGGAGAAAAACTGTTTTTT
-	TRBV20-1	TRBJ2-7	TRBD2	CSAGASGLSYEQYF	TGCAGTGCTGGTGCTAGCGGCCTCTCCTACGAGCAGTACTTC
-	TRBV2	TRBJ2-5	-	CASTRGRQETQYF	TGTGCCAGCACCAGGGGCAGACAAGAGACCCAGTACTTC
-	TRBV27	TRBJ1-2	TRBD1	CASSLTGGGMGYGYTF	TGTGCCAGCAGTTTGACAGGGGGCGGGATGGGCTATGGCTACACCTTC
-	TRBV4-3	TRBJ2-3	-	CASSQRPVPSETDTQYF	TGCGCCAGCAGCCAACGCCCGGTCCCTAGCGAAACAGATACGCAGTATTTT
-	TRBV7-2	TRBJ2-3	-	CASSLVFGSSTDTQYF	TGTGCCAGCAGCTTAGTATTCGGGAGTAGCACAGATACGCAGTATTTT
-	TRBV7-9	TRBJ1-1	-	CASSLATNRANTEAFF	TGTGCCAGCAGCTTAGCCACCAACAGGGCGAACACTGAAGCTTTCTTT
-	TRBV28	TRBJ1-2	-	CASSSPGVYYGYTF	TGTGCCAGCAGCTCCCCGGGGGTATACTATGGCTACACCTTC
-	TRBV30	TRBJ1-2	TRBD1	CAWSASDRGHGYTF	TGTGCCTGGAGTGCATCGGACAGGGGGCATGGCTACACCTTC
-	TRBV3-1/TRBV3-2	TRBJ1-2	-	CASSQARTRLGQNGGYTF	TGTGCCAGCAGCCAAGCCCGTACTAGACTCGGACAGAACGGTGGCTACACCTTC
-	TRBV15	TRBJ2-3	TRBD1	CATSEQGATDTQYF	TGTGCCACCAGCGAACAGGGGGCCACAGATACGCAGTATTTT
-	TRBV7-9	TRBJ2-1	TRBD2	CASSQGLAGGREQFF	TGTGCCAGCAGCCAGGGACTAGCGGGAGGTCGCGAGCAGTTCTTC
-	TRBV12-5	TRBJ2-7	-	CASGLGTGARSF	TGTGCTAGTGGTTTGGGTACAGGTGCTCGTAGCTTC
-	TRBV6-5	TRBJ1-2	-	CASTLGGFRSYTF	TGTGCCAGCACTTTAGGCGGATTTCGGAGCTACACCTTC
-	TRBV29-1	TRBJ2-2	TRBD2	CSARTSGNTGELFF	TGCAGCGCCCGGACTAGCGGGAACACCGGGGAGCTGTTTTTT
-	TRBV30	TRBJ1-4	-	CAWRYTGTPAGKLFF	TGTGCCTGGAGGTACACCGGGACACCCGCAGGAAAACTGTTTTTT
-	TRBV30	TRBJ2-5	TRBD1	CAWGQGTETQYF	TGTGCCTGGGGACAGGGAACAGAGACCCAGTACTTC
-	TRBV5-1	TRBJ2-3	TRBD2	CASSWGLAGLLDTQYF	TGCGCCAGCAGCTGGGGACTAGCGGGCTTACTAGATACGCAGTATTTT
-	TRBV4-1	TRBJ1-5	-	CASSQGTVSNQPQHF	TGCGCCAGCAGCCAAGGGACAGTTAGCAATCAGCCCCAGCATTTT
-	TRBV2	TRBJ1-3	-	CASSEGQRYSGNTIYF	TGTGCCAGCAGTGAGGGGCAACGTTACTCTGGAAACACCATATATTTT
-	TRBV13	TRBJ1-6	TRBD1	CASSSSGQGYNSPLHF	TGTGCCAGCAGCTCCTCCGGACAGGGATATAATTCACCCCTCCACTTT
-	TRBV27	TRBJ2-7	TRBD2	CASSSITSDPTYEQYF	TGTGCCAGCAGTTCAATTACTAGCGATCCGACCTACGAGCAGTACTTC
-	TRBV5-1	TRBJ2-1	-	CASSFRGEVSYNEQFF	TGCGCCAGCAGCTTCAGGGGGGAAGTCTCCTACAATGAGCAGTTCTTC
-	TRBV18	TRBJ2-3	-	CASSPSLADTQYF	TGTGCCAGCTCACCATCCCTAGCAGATACGCAGTATTTT
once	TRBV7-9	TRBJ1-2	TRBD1	CASSLALTGGGYTF	TGTGCCAGCAGCTTAGCCCTGACAGGGGGCGGCTACACCTTC
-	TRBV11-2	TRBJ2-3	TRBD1	CASSSPGTGSTDTQYF	TGTGCCAGCAGCTCTCCCGGGACAGGGAGCACAGATACGCAGTATTTT
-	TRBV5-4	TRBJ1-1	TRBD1	CASSARTGENTEAFF	TGTGCCAGCAGCGCCCGGACAGGGGAGAACACTGAAGCTTTCTTT
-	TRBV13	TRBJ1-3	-	CASSPEPATRYRNTIYF	TGTGCCAGCAGCCCTGAACCGGCGACAAGGTATAGAAACACCATATATTTT
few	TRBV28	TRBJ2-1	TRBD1	CASSPPGTEIGEQFF	TGTGCCAGCAGCCCCCCCGGGACAGAAATTGGAGAGCAGTTCTTC
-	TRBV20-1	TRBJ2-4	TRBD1	CSARDRNIQYF	TGCAGTGCTCGGGACAGAAACATTCAGTACTTC
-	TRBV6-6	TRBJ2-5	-	CASSEGLGTQYF	TGTGCCAGCAGTGAGGGATTGGGGACCCAGTACTTC
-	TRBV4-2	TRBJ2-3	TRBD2	CASSQKPTSGGTYGTDTQYF	TGTGCCAGCAGCCAGAAACCCACTAGCGGGGGAACCTATGGCACAGATACGCAGTATTTT
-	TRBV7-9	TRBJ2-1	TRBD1	CASSSGQGRSEQFF	TGTGCCAGCAGCTCAGGACAGGGGAGGAGTGAGCAGTTCTTC
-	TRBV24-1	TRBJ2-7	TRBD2	CATSDSRTSGIYEQYF	TGTGCCACCAGTGACTCCCGGACTAGCGGGATCTACGAGCAGTACTTC
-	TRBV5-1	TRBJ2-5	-	CASSLGGGETQYF	TGCGCCAGCAGCTTGGGGGGCGGTGAGACCCAGTACTTC
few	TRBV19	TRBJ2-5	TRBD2	CASSARGAGNKETQYF	TGTGCCAGTAGTGCCCGGGGAGCGGGGAATAAAGAGACCCAGTACTTC
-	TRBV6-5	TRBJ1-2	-	CASQLDPYGYTF	TGTGCCAGCCAGCTAGACCCTTATGGCTACACCTTC
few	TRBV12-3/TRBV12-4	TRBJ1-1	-	CASGLWGRGSAFF	TGTGCCAGCGGATTGTGGGGGCGCGGGTCAGCTTTCTTT
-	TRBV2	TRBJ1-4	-	CASQGDTNEKLFF	TGTGCCTCACAGGGAGACACTAATGAAAAACTGTTTTTT
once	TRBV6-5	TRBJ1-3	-	CASSWAGTSGNTIYF	TGTGCCAGCAGCTGGGCAGGGACTTCTGGAAACACCATATATTTT
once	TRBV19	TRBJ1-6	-	CASSIQENSPLHF	TGTGCCAGTAGTATACAGGAAAATTCACCCCTCCACTTT
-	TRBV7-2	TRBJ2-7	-	CASSFGVSYEQYF	TGTGCCAGCAGCTTCGGGGTCTCCTACGAGCAGTACTTC
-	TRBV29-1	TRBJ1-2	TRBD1	CTVGGGIWGYTF	TGCACCGTAGGGGGCGGTATCTGGGGCTACACCTTC